This TCR beta chain is from a study of blood T cell repertoires in COVID-19. Trimming left V 3 bases short and J 5 bases short, with 10 bases between. This CDR3 is built from 13 residues. Germline loops: CDR1 MNHEY, CDR2 SVGEGT. In the authors' workflow: For nucleated cells, counts were estimated from reference gene primer amplification. TCRdb's table, derived via immunoSEQ multiplex PCR, lists solely in-frame clones and lacks some. V, J and clone size reflect that table, while D and trimming were determined from the DNA. Found here are around 71,000 clones, about 79% of them singletons; the top ten hold 28%.

The chain couples TRBV6-2 or TRBV6-3 to TRBJ2-5; maybe TRBD2 (6 bases). The TCR originated in a man between 65 and 79 years old with acute or convalescent COVID-19. Specimen: peripheral blood. CDR3 in DNA: TGTGCCAGCAGTTATACTAGCAGGGAGACCCAGTACTTC. This codes for CASSYTSRETQYF.